The clone carrying this TCR beta chain was seen ten or more times. Its antigen is currently unknown. TCRdb re-called the reads through MiXCR, storing one row per CDR3 protein. The sample yields 650,000 to 850,000 distinct CDR3 sequences, around 29% seen once. The sample originates from a study of T cell repertoires in cytomegalovirus infection. Study-level background: Selected CMV epitopes included recently identified HLA-C-restricted ones as well as well-studied HLA-B-restricted ones. Public TCR beta signatures were indicative of both CMV infection and a matching HLA type. General study points: Cumulative public TCR beta family frequency identified carriers of CMV plus the relevant HLA. Ex vivo responses were dominated by HLA-C-restricted CMV-specific TCR beta clonotypes.

The clonotype comes from a human donor in good health (CMV status not recorded). Some clones in this sample may be carry-over from other donors' samples. The material was cultured CD8+ T cells from PBMCs, obtained from culture after CMV antigen stimulation.

CDR3 sequence (DNA): TGTGCCAGCAGCTTAAACTCGCCCGGGACAGGGACCTACAATGAGCAGTTCTTC. This encodes CASSLNSPGTGTYNEQFF. The chain combines TRBV7-6 with TRBJ2-1; 9 bases are a match to TRBD1. Germline V gene data show CDR1 as SGHVS and CDR2 as FNYEAQ. CDR3 length: 18 residues. The V gene end was trimmed by 2 bases and the J gene end by 2 bases; junction bases not matched to a gene: 10.